This is a list of T cell receptor beta chains from one sample in a study of beta chain features in type 1 diabetes. Generated by immunoSEQ multiplex PCR, the TCRdb table keeps only in-frame clones and is missing some. This sample has 900,000 or so clones, with about a sixth found just once. The sequencing sample was made of naive CD4+ T cells from blood. The receptor source for this set is a young woman in good health. The CDR3 runs from the conserved cysteine through the conserved F or W. The D gene is left open where the match is weak. Clone size is stated in some rows and not others, as once, few, many or a class when expanded.

d_gene	v_gene	j_gene	abundance	len	CDR3aa	CDR3nt
-	TRBV27	TRBJ2-7	few	15	CASSSLRTVSYEQYF	TGTGCCAGCAGTTCGTTAAGGACCGTTTCCTACGAGCAGTACTTC
-	TRBV18	TRBJ2-7	-	15	CASSPSKGSSYEQYF	TGTGCCAGCTCACCATCGAAAGGGAGCTCCTACGAGCAGTACTTC
-	TRBV2	TRBJ1-4	-	16	CASSTYMGRINEKLFF	TGTGCCAGCAGTACCTATATGGGACGGATAAATGAAAAACTGTTTTTT
-	TRBV7-2	TRBJ2-5	-	12	CASSSRQETQYF	TGTGCCAGCAGCTCACGGCAAGAGACCCAGTACTTC
-	TRBV28	TRBJ2-1	-	14	CASDAGTLGNEQFF	TGTGCCAGCGACGCCGGGACCTTAGGAAATGAGCAGTTCTTC
TRBD2	TRBV10-3	TRBJ2-1	-	17	CAISGSFQREGYNEQFF	TGTGCCATCAGTGGGTCCTTCCAACGGGAGGGATACAATGAGCAGTTCTTC
-	TRBV5-5	TRBJ2-1	-	14	CASSSRRAGNEQFF	TGTGCCAGCAGCTCCAGGAGGGCCGGCAATGAGCAGTTCTTC
-	TRBV6-5	TRBJ2-6	-	14	CASSYSPGANVLTF	TGTGCCAGCAGTTATTCCCCCGGGGCCAACGTCCTGACTTTC
TRBD1	TRBV12-5	TRBJ2-5	few	13	CASGSGTGRSQYF	TGTGCTAGTGGTTCCGGGACAGGGAGGTCCCAGTACTTC
-	TRBV18	TRBJ1-5	-	14	CASSQTEGYQPQHF	TGTGCCAGCTCTCAAACCGAAGGGTATCAGCCCCAGCATTTT
TRBD1	TRBV6-5	TRBJ2-2	few	15	CASRPGGQPYHELFF	TGTGCCAGCCGCCCTGGGGGACAGCCCTACCACGAGCTGTTTTTT
-	TRBV7-9	TRBJ1-4	few	16	CASSAGLQGENEKLFF	TGTGCCAGCAGCGCTGGTCTACAGGGAGAGAATGAAAAACTGTTTTTT
-	TRBV7-6	TRBJ2-2	-	16	CASSLVSGVLTGELFF	TGTGCCAGCAGCTTAGTCAGCGGAGTCCTCACCGGGGAGCTGTTTTTT
-	TRBV4-2	TRBJ2-3	-	15	CASSLYGGTTDTQYF	TGTGCCAGCAGCCTCTATGGCGGGACTACAGATACGCAGTATTTT
-	TRBV5-4	TRBJ1-1	-	14	CASSLVPGDTEAFF	TGTGCCAGCAGCTTGGTCCCAGGGGACACTGAAGCTTTCTTT
TRBD2	TRBV7-9	TRBJ2-2	-	18	CASSLRGLAGPATGELFF	TGTGCCAGCAGCTTAAGGGGACTAGCGGGACCCGCTACCGGGGAGCTGTTTTTT
TRBD2	TRBV4-2	TRBJ2-1	few	20	CASSQDLSEALAGVGNEQFF	TGTGCCAGCAGCCAAGATTTGTCCGAAGCCCTAGCGGGAGTTGGCAATGAGCAGTTCTTC
-	TRBV9	TRBJ2-3	-	15	CASSVAGHHTDTQYF	TGTGCCAGCAGCGTAGCCGGGCACCACACAGATACGCAGTATTTT
TRBD1	TRBV5-4	TRBJ1-4	few	14	CASSRTGVNEKLFF	TGTGCCAGCAGCCGGACAGGGGTTAATGAAAAACTGTTTTTT
-	TRBV6-5	TRBJ2-1	-	15	CASSQTTGNRGEQFF	TGTGCCAGCAGTCAAACCACCGGGAATCGGGGTGAGCAGTTCTTC
TRBD1	TRBV29-1	TRBJ2-3	few	14	CSVGEGASTDTQYF	TGCAGCGTTGGAGAGGGGGCTAGCACAGATACGCAGTATTTT
TRBD2	TRBV9	TRBJ2-3	-	16	CASSPGTSGRTDTQYF	TGTGCCAGCAGCCCGGGGACTAGCGGGAGGACAGATACGCAGTATTTT
-	TRBV6-5	TRBJ1-1	-	14	CASSTSGGNTEAFF	TGTGCCAGCAGTACCTCGGGGGGGAACACTGAAGCTTTCTTT
-	TRBV28	TRBJ2-4	-	13	CASSFGQMNIQYF	TGTGCCAGCAGTTTCGGACAGATGAACATTCAGTACTTC
TRBD1	TRBV7-2	TRBJ2-7	few	15	CASSLTGSDPYEQYF	TGTGCCAGCAGCCTGACAGGGTCCGACCCCTACGAGCAGTACTTC